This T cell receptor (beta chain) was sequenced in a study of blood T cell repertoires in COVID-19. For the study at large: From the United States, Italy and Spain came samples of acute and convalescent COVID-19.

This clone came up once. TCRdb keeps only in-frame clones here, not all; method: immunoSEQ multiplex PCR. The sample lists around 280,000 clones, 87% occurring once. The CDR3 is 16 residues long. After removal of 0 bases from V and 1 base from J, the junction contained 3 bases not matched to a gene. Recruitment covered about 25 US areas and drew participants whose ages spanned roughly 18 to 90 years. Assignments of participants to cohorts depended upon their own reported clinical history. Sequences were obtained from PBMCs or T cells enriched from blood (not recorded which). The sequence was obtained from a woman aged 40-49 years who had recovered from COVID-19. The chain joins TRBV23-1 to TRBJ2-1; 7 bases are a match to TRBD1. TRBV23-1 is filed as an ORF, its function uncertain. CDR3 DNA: TGCGCCAGCAGTCAATCGGAACAGGGGTCCTACAATGAGCAGTTCTTC. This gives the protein CASSQSEQGSYNEQFF.